This T cell receptor beta chain was observed in a study of T-cell memory formation after mild COVID-19. Study information: TCR clusters largely stayed donor specific.

This clonotype was found a few times. Antigen: not known. Trimming removed 1 base from V and 9 bases from J, with 16 bases in between. The germline CDR1 and CDR2 sequences are DFQATT and SNEGSKA (reference sequence). CDR3 size: 15 residues. TCRdb reprocessed the 5' RACE reads via MiXCR and lists one record per CDR3 protein. The sample holds fewer than 50,000 distinct CDR3 sequences, nearly 9.5% seen once. Study-wide results and caveats: Some responding clones appeared in pre-infection memory, suggesting cross-reactive memory joined. Mainly CM and EM harbored the contracting CD4+ clones; mainly EMRA harbored the CD8+ ones.

The source is an adult woman who had mild COVID-19 (a few samples of this study predate the infection). Cell type and time point are not known. Sequencing used PBMCs or a T cell subset sorted from them (not recorded which). The rearrangement uses TRBV20-1 and TRBJ1-6, with unresolved D. The CDR3: CSARAGGRRPSPLHF. CDR3 DNA: TGCAGTGCTAGAGCCGGAGGGAGACGGCCTTCACCCCTCCACTTT.